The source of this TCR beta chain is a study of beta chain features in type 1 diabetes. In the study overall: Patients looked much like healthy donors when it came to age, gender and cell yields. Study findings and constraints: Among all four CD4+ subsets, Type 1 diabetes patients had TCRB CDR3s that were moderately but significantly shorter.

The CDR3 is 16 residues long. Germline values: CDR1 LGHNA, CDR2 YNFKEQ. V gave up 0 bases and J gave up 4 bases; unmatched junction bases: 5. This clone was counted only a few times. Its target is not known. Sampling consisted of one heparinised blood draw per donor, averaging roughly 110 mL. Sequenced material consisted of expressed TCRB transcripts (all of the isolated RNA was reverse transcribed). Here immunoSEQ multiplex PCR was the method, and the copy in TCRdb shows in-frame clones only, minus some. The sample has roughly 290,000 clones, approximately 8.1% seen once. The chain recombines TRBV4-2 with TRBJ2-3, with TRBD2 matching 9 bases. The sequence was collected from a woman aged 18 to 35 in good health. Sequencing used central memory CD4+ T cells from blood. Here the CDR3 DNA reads TGTGCCAGCAGCCAAGAAAGCGGGAGGACCTCAGATACGCAGTATTTT. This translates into CASSQESGRTSDTQYF.